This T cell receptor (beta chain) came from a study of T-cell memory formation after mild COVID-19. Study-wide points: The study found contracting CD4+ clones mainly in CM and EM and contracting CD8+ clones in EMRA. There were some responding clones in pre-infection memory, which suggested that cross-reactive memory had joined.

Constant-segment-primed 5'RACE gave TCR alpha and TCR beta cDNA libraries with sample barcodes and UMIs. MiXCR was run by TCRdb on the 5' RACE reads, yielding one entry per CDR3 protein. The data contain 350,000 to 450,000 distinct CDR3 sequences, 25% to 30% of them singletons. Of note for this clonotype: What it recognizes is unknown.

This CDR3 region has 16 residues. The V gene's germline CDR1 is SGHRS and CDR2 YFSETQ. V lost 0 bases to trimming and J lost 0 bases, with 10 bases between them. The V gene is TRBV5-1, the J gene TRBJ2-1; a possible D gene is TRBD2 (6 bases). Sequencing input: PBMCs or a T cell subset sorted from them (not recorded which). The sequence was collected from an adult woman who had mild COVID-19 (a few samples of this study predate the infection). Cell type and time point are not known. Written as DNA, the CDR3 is TGCGCCAGCAGCTTGGAGGAGGGGAGCTCCTACAATGAGCAGTTCTTC. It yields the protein CASSLEEGSSYNEQFF.